The present T cell receptor beta chain was sequenced within a study of shared clonotypes between healthy human individuals. Study-wide context: The donors, two women and a few men, were aged 18 to 49.

The assay was run at deep level. Unsorted PBMCs provided DNA that was sequenced on ten immunoSEQ deep assay plates. Profiled with immunoSEQ multiplex PCR; TCRdb holds only in-frame clones, not every one. The data contain about 600,000 clones, about 80% of them singletons. Turning to this clone: A much larger clone sits a single nucleotide away, making a read error possible.

CDR1 is GTSNPN and CDR2 is SVGIG in the germline V gene (reference sequence). The CDR3 extends over 14 amino acids. V shed 4 bases and J shed 4 bases, with 13 bases lying between them. The sequence came from a woman aged 40 to 50 in good health. Some clones in this sample may be carry-over from other donors' samples. The rearrangement links TRBV30 to TRBJ1-4, with D possibly TRBD1 on 5 matching bases. The sequenced sample consisted of PBMCs. The CDR3 loop reads CAWNPGFGNEKLFF. In nucleotides, the CDR3 is TGTGCCTGGAATCCAGGGTTTGGTAATGAAAAACTGTTTTTT.